The 4 T cell receptor beta chains reported below all come from one sample, sequenced in a study of blood T cells in healthy people across ages. Sample-barcoded 5' priming and a J-beta primer mix drove a second PCR of 7 to 11 cycles. TCRdb re-analysed the 5' RACE reads in MiXCR, keeping a single row per CDR3 protein. In the table there are 500,000 to 550,000 distinct CDR3 sequences, about 24% of which are singletons. Another study also made use of these data, one on T cells of mothers and their children.

Material for sequencing was blood. The receptor set was obtained from a boy younger than 18 in good health.

This chain joins TRBV28 and TRBJ2-2, with a possible D match to TRBD1 (5 bases). The V end lost 6 bases, the J end lost 1 base, and 18 bases lay between the germline ends. In germline, CDR1 is MDHEN, CDR2 SYDVKM. The CDR3 is made up of 17 amino acids. CDR3 sequence: CASSWGRQTRNTGELFF. The DNA of the CDR3 is TGTGCCAGCAGCTGGGGCAGACAGACGCGGAACACCGGGGAGCTGTTTTTT.

In its sample, this clonotype was seen a few times. The chain carries TRBV6-5 and TRBJ2-5, with D unresolved. Germline-derived CDR1 and CDR2 are MNHEY and SVGAGI. The CDR3 length is 14 residues. Trimming removed 5 bases from V and 2 bases from J, with 12 bases in between. CDR3: CASSHRGSQETQYF. In nucleotides, the CDR3 is TGTGCCAGCAGTCATCGTGGCAGTCAAGAGACCCAGTACTTC.

This clonotype was counted a few times. J is TRBJ2-3 and V is TRBV7-9, with 10 bases aligning to TRBD1. Germline loops: CDR1 SEHNR, CDR2 FQNEAQ (reference sequence). After removal of 5 bases from V and 3 bases from J, the junction contained 8 bases not matched to a gene. The CDR3 is 16 residues long. CDR3 nucleotides: TGTGCCAGCAGCACCCGGACAGGGGGGTGGACAGATACGCAGTATTTT. Translating it yields CASSTRTGGWTDTQYF. Based on the CDR3 plus reference TRBV7-9 and TRBJ2-3, the full variable domain is DTGVSQNPRHKITKRGQNVTFRCDPISEHNRLYWYRQTLGQGPEFLTYFQNEAQLEKSRLLSDRFSAERPKGSFSTLEIQRTEQGDSAMYLCASSTRTGGWTDTQYFGPGTRLTVL.

This clonotype came up a few times. Since the CDR3 does not end with the conserved phenylalanine or tryptophan, this likely comes from a read error. V and J are TRBV7-2 and TRBJ2-1, with 7 bases matching TRBD2. The CDR3 spans 15 residues. Trimming took 1 base from V and 5 from J; bases not matched to a gene: 5. CDR1 is SGHTA, CDR2 FQGNSA, per germline. CDR3 residues: CASSLGGSRDNEQFL. CDR3 in DNA: TGTGCCAGCAGCTTAGGCGGGAGCCGTGACAATGAGCAGTTCCTC.